This is a list of T cell receptor beta chains from one sample in a study of neoadjuvant anti-PD-1 for oral cavity cancer. The table came from immunoSEQ multiplex PCR; TCRdb's copy has only in-frame clones and leaves some out. Here the sample spans 70,000 to 95,000 clones, 84% being singletons. This sample comprised PBMCs, obtained before nivolumab (anti-PD-1) treatment. These receptors all stem from a person between 40 and 80 years old with oral cavity squamous cell carcinoma. Each CDR3 is given with its conserved first and last residue. D genes are given only for firm matches. Size is stated for part of the rows, as once, few or many counts, or as a class when the clone is expanded.

V: TRBV7-3; J: TRBJ2-2; length: 14; D: TRBD2; size: -; DNA: TGTGCCAGCAGCCCCGGGGGGGATACCGGGGAGCTGTTTTTT; CDR3: CASSPGGDTGELFF
V: TRBV6-5; J: TRBJ2-1; length: 13; D: -; size: -; DNA: TGTGCCAGCAGGGGCGGGCCCTACAATGAGCAGTTCTTC; CDR3: CASRGGPYNEQFF
V: TRBV2; J: TRBJ2-3; length: 14; D: -; size: -; DNA: TGTGCCAGCAGTGTAGCAGGTAGCACAGATACGCAGTATTTT; CDR3: CASSVAGSTDTQYF
V: TRBV7-9; J: TRBJ2-1; length: 15; D: -; size: -; DNA: TGTGCCAGCAGCTTAGGAGGTTATGTGGACAATGAGCAGTTCTTC; CDR3: CASSLGGYVDNEQFF
V: TRBV7-3; J: TRBJ2-3; length: 15; D: -; size: -; DNA: TGTGCCAGCAGCTTAGGGTCGGCGGGAACAGATACGCAGTATTTT; CDR3: CASSLGSAGTDTQYF
V: TRBV30; J: TRBJ1-2; length: 12; D: -; size: -; DNA: TGTGCCTGGAGTTTGGACCCTAATGGCTACACCTTC; CDR3: CAWSLDPNGYTF
V: TRBV5-6; J: TRBJ2-7; length: 16; D: TRBD1; size: -; DNA: TGTGCCAGCAGCCGCTACCCCCAGGGGGCGTTCGACGAGCAGTACTTC; CDR3: CASSRYPQGAFDEQYF
V: TRBV27; J: TRBJ2-7; length: 16; D: TRBD2; size: -; DNA: TGTGCCAGCAGTTTATTAGCGGGAGGCGGATCCTACGAGCAGTACTTC; CDR3: CASSLLAGGGSYEQYF
V: TRBV6-5; J: TRBJ1-4; length: 14; D: -; size: -; DNA: TGTGCCAGCAGCCCACAGAGCCTTAATGAAAAACTGTTTTTT; CDR3: CASSPQSLNEKLFF
V: TRBV9; J: TRBJ2-5; length: 16; D: TRBD2; size: -; DNA: TGTGCCAGCAGCGTAGGCGGTAGCGGGGTTACGGAGACCCAGTACTTC; CDR3: CASSVGGSGVTETQYF
V: TRBV5-6; J: TRBJ2-1; length: 15; D: TRBD2; size: -; DNA: TGTGCCAGCAGCTGGCGGGGACTAGCGGGGAATGAGCAGTTCTTC; CDR3: CASSWRGLAGNEQFF
V: TRBV6-1; J: TRBJ1-5; length: 13; D: TRBD1; size: -; DNA: TGTGCCAGCAACACACCCGGGGGACAGCACCAGCATTTT; CDR3: CASNTPGGQHQHF
V: TRBV5-6; J: TRBJ2-7; length: 15; D: TRBD2; size: -; DNA: TGTGCCAGCAGCTGGGAGCTAGCGGGAGTACGCGAGCAGTACTTC; CDR3: CASSWELAGVREQYF
V: TRBV28; J: TRBJ1-5; length: 17; D: -; size: -; DNA: TGTGCCAGCAGTTCGCCGTGGGGGCAGGGGTGGGATCAGCCCCAGCATTTT; CDR3: CASSSPWGQGWDQPQHF
V: TRBV5-1; J: TRBJ1-4; length: 15; D: -; size: -; DNA: TGCGCCAGCAGCTTGGACGGGACGCGGCTTGAAAAACTGTTTTTT; CDR3: CASSLDGTRLEKLFF
V: TRBV11-2; J: TRBJ1-4; length: 14; D: TRBD1; size: -; DNA: TGTGCCAGCAGCCTGGGACAGGGTTACGAAAAACTGTTTTTT; CDR3: CASSLGQGYEKLFF
V: TRBV5-1; J: TRBJ1-1; length: 12; D: TRBD1; size: -; DNA: TGCGCCAGCAGCATGACAGGGGGAGACGCTTTCTTT; CDR3: CASSMTGGDAFF
V: TRBV21-1; J: TRBJ1-2; length: 15; D: -; size: few; DNA: TGTGCCAGCAGCCCTCCCGGGGGGGACAACTATGGCTACACCTTC; CDR3: CASSPPGGDNYGYTF
V: TRBV19; J: TRBJ1-3; length: 14; D: -; size: -; DNA: TGTGCCAGTAGACCCATGAGCTCTGGAAACACCATATATTTT; CDR3: CASRPMSSGNTIYF
V: TRBV9; J: TRBJ1-2; length: 15; D: TRBD1; size: -; DNA: TGTGCCAGCAGCGCCGGAACCGGGACAGGGGATGGCTACACCTTC; CDR3: CASSAGTGTGDGYTF
V: TRBV6-6; J: TRBJ2-3; length: 14; D: -; size: few; DNA: TGTGCCAGCAGTTACATTACTTTCACAGATACGCAGTATTTT; CDR3: CASSYITFTDTQYF
V: TRBV6-1; J: TRBJ2-2; length: 14; D: -; size: -; DNA: TGTGCCGCGGAGGGACTTTCAAACACCGGGGAGCTGTTTTTT; CDR3: CAAEGLSNTGELFF
V: TRBV10-3; J: TRBJ1-3; length: 16; D: -; size: -; DNA: TGTGCCATCAGTGATGGAGGGGCCCTAGGTGGAAACACCATATATTTT; CDR3: CAISDGGALGGNTIYF
V: TRBV6-6; J: TRBJ1-1; length: 16; D: TRBD1; size: -; DNA: TGTGCCAGCAGCCAGCCCGCGGGGACAGGGGACACTGAAGCTTTCTTT; CDR3: CASSQPAGTGDTEAFF
V: TRBV5-6; J: TRBJ2-5; length: 14; D: -; size: -; DNA: TGTGCCAGCAGCCCAGGTGGGCGGGATACTACCCAGTACTTC; CDR3: CASSPGGRDTTQYF
V: TRBV7-3; J: TRBJ1-1; length: 13; D: -; size: -; DNA: TGTGCCAGCAGCCGAGAGGGGAACACTGAAGCTTTCTTT; CDR3: CASSREGNTEAFF
V: TRBV5-1; J: TRBJ1-5; length: 14; D: -; size: few; DNA: TGCGCCAGCAGCTTAGACGGAAGCAATCAGCCCCAGCATTTT; CDR3: CASSLDGSNQPQHF
V: TRBV10-2; J: TRBJ1-1; length: 13; D: -; size: -; DNA: TGCGCCAGCAGTGAGTCTGTGAACACTGAAGCTTTCTTT; CDR3: CASSESVNTEAFF
V: TRBV29-1; J: TRBJ1-2; length: 14; D: -; size: -; DNA: TGCAGCGTTGAGGGCAGAACAAAGAACTATGGCTACACCTTC; CDR3: CSVEGRTKNYGYTF
V: TRBV4-1; J: TRBJ2-1; length: 21; D: TRBD2; size: -; DNA: TGCGCCAGCAGCCACCTCAGAAGTCTCGCTAGCGGGAGGCACTCCTACAATGAGCAGTTCTTC; CDR3: CASSHLRSLASGRHSYNEQFF
V: TRBV7-8; J: TRBJ1-5; length: 15; D: TRBD1; size: few; DNA: TGTGCCAGCAGTACCGGGACAGGGGGACATCAGCCCCAGCATTTT; CDR3: CASSTGTGGHQPQHF
V: TRBV6-1; J: TRBJ1-2; length: 12; D: TRBD1; size: -; DNA: TGTGCCAGCCATCAGGGGGGGTATGGCTACACCTTC; CDR3: CASHQGGYGYTF
V: TRBV6-5; J: TRBJ1-1; length: 15; D: -; size: -; DNA: TGTGCCAGCAGTTACTCATTAGGGGGGAACACTGAAGCTTTCTTT; CDR3: CASSYSLGGNTEAFF
V: TRBV5-1; J: TRBJ2-1; length: 15; D: TRBD2; size: -; DNA: TGCGCCAGCAGTCGTAGCGGGAGGGCCGTGGATGAGCAGTTCTTC; CDR3: CASSRSGRAVDEQFF
V: TRBV18; J: TRBJ2-2; length: 17; D: TRBD2; size: -; DNA: TGTGCCAGCTCACAGGAAATCGGGACTAGAACCACCGGGGAGCTGTTTTTT; CDR3: CASSQEIGTRTTGELFF
V: TRBV5-1; J: TRBJ2-5; length: 16; D: -; size: -; DNA: TGCGCCAGCAGCTTGTCAGGGGCGAAAGGGTCCCAGACCCAGTACTTC; CDR3: CASSLSGAKGSQTQYF
V: TRBV29-1; J: TRBJ2-2; length: 12; D: -; size: few; DNA: TGCAGCGGCGGGGATCGTACCGGGGAGCTGTTTTTT; CDR3: CSGGDRTGELFF
V: TRBV6-5; J: TRBJ2-5; length: 13; D: -; size: -; DNA: TGTGCCAGCAGTTCGGTACCTCGAGAGACCCAGTACTTC; CDR3: CASSSVPRETQYF
V: TRBV19; J: TRBJ2-2; length: 15; D: -; size: -; DNA: TGTGCCAGTAGCCCCCCAGGGGCATCCACCGGGGAGCTGTTTTTT; CDR3: CASSPPGASTGELFF
V: TRBV7-2; J: TRBJ1-4; length: 12; D: -; size: -; DNA: TGTGCCAGCAGCCCTCAAAGAGAAAAACTGTTTTTT; CDR3: CASSPQREKLFF
V: TRBV18; J: TRBJ2-1; length: 20; D: TRBD1; size: -; DNA: TGTGCCAGCTCACCAGCCGGGACAGGGGTTCGGGAGAGTCCCCGGAATGAGCAGTTCTTC; CDR3: CASSPAGTGVRESPRNEQFF
V: TRBV5-1; J: TRBJ1-2; length: 15; D: -; size: -; DNA: TGCGCCAGCAGCTTGGCAGGGGTCCTCATCGGCGGCTACACCTTC; CDR3: CASSLAGVLIGGYTF
V: TRBV21-1; J: TRBJ2-1; length: 13; D: -; size: -; DNA: TGTGCCAGCAGCAAAGGTACTCTATATGAGCAGTTCTTC; CDR3: CASSKGTLYEQFF
V: TRBV29-1; J: TRBJ1-1; length: 13; D: TRBD1; size: -; DNA: TGCAGCGCCAACCCAGGGGGCCGCACTGAAGCTTTCTTT; CDR3: CSANPGGRTEAFF
V: TRBV5-8; J: TRBJ2-3; length: 16; D: -; size: -; DNA: TGTGCCAGCAGCCCCTGGACCACTTCTAGCACAGATACGCAGTATTTT; CDR3: CASSPWTTSSTDTQYF
V: TRBV2; J: TRBJ1-3; length: 16; D: -; size: few; DNA: TGTGCCAGCAGTGAATGGGTTCGGTGGTCTGGAAACACCATATATTTT; CDR3: CASSEWVRWSGNTIYF
V: TRBV11-2; J: TRBJ2-5; length: 14; D: -; size: -; DNA: TGTGCCAGCGGCTTAGTGTCCCTCGTGGAGACCCAGTACTTC; CDR3: CASGLVSLVETQYF
V: TRBV18; J: TRBJ2-5; length: 16; D: TRBD1; size: few; DNA: TGTGCCAGCTCCTTTAGTCTAACAGGGGGACAAGAGACCCAGTACTTC; CDR3: CASSFSLTGGQETQYF
V: TRBV19; J: TRBJ2-3; length: 14; D: TRBD2; size: -; DNA: TGTGCCACCCTTAGCGGGCCTAGCACAGATACGCAGTATTTT; CDR3: CATLSGPSTDTQYF
V: TRBV9; J: TRBJ1-1; length: 16; D: -; size: -; DNA: TGTGCCAGCAGCGAGGGGGGTTTAACGATGAACACTGAAGCTTTCTTT; CDR3: CASSEGGLTMNTEAFF
V: TRBV6-1; J: TRBJ2-7; length: 14; D: -; size: -; DNA: TGTGCCACCATAAGCCCCCAGGCCAGTGGAGAGCAGTACTTC; CDR3: CATISPQASGEQYF
V: TRBV11-3; J: TRBJ2-2; length: 16; D: TRBD2; size: once; DNA: TGTGCCAGCAGCTTCGGAACGGGGGGGAACACCGGGGAGCTGTTTTTT; CDR3: CASSFGTGGNTGELFF
V: TRBV6-5; J: TRBJ1-2; length: 14; D: -; size: -; DNA: TGTGCCAGCAGTTACGCCGTGGGAAACTATGGCTACACCTTC; CDR3: CASSYAVGNYGYTF
V: TRBV6-5; J: TRBJ2-7; length: 15; D: TRBD1; size: -; DNA: TGTGCCAGCAGTTTACCGGGACAGGGGTTCTACGAGCAGTACTTC; CDR3: CASSLPGQGFYEQYF
V: TRBV10-1; J: TRBJ2-1; length: 15; D: -; size: -; DNA: TGCGCCAGCAGTGAGTTACGGTCAGGGAGGAATGAGCAGTTCTTC; CDR3: CASSELRSGRNEQFF
V: TRBV4-1; J: TRBJ2-7; length: 15; D: TRBD1; size: -; DNA: TGCGCCAGCAGCCCCCCCGGGACAGGGAACTACGAGCAGTACTTC; CDR3: CASSPPGTGNYEQYF
V: TRBV27; J: TRBJ2-7; length: 15; D: TRBD2; size: -; DNA: TGTGCCAGCTCCTCCCCCGGGACTAGCGACTACGAGCAGTACTTC; CDR3: CASSSPGTSDYEQYF
V: TRBV10-3; J: TRBJ2-7; length: 15; D: TRBD2; size: -; DNA: TGTGCCATCAGTGGTCTGACTAGCGGGAGTTCCGAGCAGTACTTC; CDR3: CAISGLTSGSSEQYF
V: TRBV6-1; J: TRBJ2-7; length: 15; D: TRBD2; size: -; DNA: TGTGCCAGCAGTGAATCGGGGTTTACTAGCGGGAGTCCTTACTTC; CDR3: CASSESGFTSGSPYF
V: TRBV5-6; J: TRBJ2-1; length: 13; D: -; size: once; DNA: TGTGCCAGCAGCTTACAGGGTCAGTATGAGCAGTTCTTC; CDR3: CASSLQGQYEQFF